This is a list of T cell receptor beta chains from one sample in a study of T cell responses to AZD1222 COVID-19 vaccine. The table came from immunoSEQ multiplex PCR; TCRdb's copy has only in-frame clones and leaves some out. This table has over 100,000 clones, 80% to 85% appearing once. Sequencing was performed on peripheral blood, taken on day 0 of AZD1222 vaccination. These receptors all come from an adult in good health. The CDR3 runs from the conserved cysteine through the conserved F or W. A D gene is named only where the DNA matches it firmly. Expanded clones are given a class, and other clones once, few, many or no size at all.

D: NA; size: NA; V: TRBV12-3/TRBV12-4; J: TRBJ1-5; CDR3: CASSLQFPQPQHF; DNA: TGTGCCAGCAGTTTGCAGTTCCCTCAGCCCCAGCATTTT
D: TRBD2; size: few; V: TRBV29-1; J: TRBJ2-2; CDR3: CSVAEAGDAGELFF; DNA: TGCAGCGTCGCTGAAGCGGGAGATGCCGGGGAGCTGTTTTTT
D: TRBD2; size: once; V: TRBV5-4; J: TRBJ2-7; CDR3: CASSLPSGSSYEQYF; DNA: TGTGCCAGCAGCTTGCCTAGCGGGAGTTCCTACGAGCAGTACTTC
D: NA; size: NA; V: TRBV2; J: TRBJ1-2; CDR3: CASSGQGGYGYTF; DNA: TGTGCCAGCAGTGGCCAGGGCGGTTATGGCTACACCTTC
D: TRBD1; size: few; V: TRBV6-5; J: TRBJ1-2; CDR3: CASSYVEGGGGYTF; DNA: TGTGCCAGCAGTTACGTCGAAGGGGGCGGTGGCTACACCTTC
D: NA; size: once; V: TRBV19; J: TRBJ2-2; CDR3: CASSIGGNTGELFF; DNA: TGTGCCAGTAGTATCGGAGGGAACACCGGGGAGCTGTTTTTT
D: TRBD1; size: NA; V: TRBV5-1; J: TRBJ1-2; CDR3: CASSLDGTGYGYTF; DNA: TGCGCCAGCAGCTTGGACGGGACAGGGTACGGCTACACCTTC
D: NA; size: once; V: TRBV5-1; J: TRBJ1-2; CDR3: CASSSGQTNYGYTF; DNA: TGCGCCAGCAGCTCCGGACAGACCAACTATGGCTACACCTTC
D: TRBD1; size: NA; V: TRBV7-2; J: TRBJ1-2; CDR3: CASRHDRENGYTF; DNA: TGTGCCAGCCGCCACGACAGGGAGAATGGCTACACCTTC
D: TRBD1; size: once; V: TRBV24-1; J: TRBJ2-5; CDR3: CATSLGQGGETQYF; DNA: TGTGCCACCAGTCTGGGACAGGGCGGGGAGACCCAGTACTTC
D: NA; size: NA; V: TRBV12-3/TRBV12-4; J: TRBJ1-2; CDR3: CASSLRPGDGYTF; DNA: TGTGCCAGCAGCCTCAGGCCCGGGGACGGCTACACCTTC
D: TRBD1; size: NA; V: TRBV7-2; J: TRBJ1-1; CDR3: CASTRQGTNTEAFF; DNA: TGTGCCAGCACCCGACAGGGGACGAACACTGAAGCTTTCTTT
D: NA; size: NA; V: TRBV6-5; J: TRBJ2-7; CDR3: CASSSQGYEQYF; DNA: TGTGCCAGCAGTTCCCAGGGGTACGAGCAGTACTTC
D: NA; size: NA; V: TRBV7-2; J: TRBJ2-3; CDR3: CASRPPGLHTDTQYF; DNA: TGTGCCAGCAGACCTCCCGGACTGCACACAGATACGCAGTATTTT
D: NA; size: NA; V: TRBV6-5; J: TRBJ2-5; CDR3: CASSYSERGTETQYF; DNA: TGTGCCAGCAGTTACTCGGAAAGGGGGACAGAGACCCAGTACTTC
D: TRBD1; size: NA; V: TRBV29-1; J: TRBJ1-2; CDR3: CSALSSGTGFGYTF; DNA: TGCAGCGCTCTAAGCTCCGGGACAGGGTTTGGCTACACCTTC
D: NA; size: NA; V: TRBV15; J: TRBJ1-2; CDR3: CATSSGLTNYGYTF; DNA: TGTGCCACCAGCTCGGGTCTCACGAACTATGGCTACACCTTC
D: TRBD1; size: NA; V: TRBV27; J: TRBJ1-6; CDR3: CASSLSATGRAPLHF; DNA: TGTGCCAGCAGTTTATCGGCGACAGGGAGGGCACCCCTCCACTTT
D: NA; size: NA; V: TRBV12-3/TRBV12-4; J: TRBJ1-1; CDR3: CASSFWGTEAFF; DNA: TGTGCCAGCAGTTTTTGGGGGACTGAAGCTTTCTTT
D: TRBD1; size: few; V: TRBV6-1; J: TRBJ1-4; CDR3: CASSEARDRELEKLFF; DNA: TGTGCCAGCAGTGAAGCACGGGACAGGGAACTTGAAAAACTGTTTTTT
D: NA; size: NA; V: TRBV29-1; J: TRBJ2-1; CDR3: CSAKEGEQFF; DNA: TGCAGCGCCAAAGAGGGTGAGCAGTTCTTC
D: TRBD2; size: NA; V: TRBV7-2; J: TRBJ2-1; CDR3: CASSFSGSGSYNEQFF; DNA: TGTGCCAGCAGCTTCAGCGGGAGTGGGTCCTACAATGAGCAGTTCTTC
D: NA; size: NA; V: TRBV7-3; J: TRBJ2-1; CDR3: CASSPTGGEQFF; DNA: TGTGCCAGCAGCCCGACGGGTGGTGAGCAGTTCTTC
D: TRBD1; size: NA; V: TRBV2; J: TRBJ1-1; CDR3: CASSRGDGTEAFF; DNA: TGTGCCAGCAGCAGGGGGGACGGGACTGAAGCTTTCTTT
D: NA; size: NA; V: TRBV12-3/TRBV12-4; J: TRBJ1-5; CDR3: CASTNRHQPQHF; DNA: TGTGCCAGCACCAACAGGCATCAGCCCCAGCATTTT
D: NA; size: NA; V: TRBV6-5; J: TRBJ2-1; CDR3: CASSYLGARFF; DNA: TGTGCCAGCAGTTACTTGGGGGCACGGTTCTTC
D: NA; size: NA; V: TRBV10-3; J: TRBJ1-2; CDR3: CAISPAPMGGGYTF; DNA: TGTGCCATCAGTCCAGCCCCGATGGGGGGTGGCTACACCTTC
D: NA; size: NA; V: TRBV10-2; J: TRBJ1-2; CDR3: CASSEIGNAWGYTF; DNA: TGCGCCAGCAGTGAAATAGGGAACGCGTGGGGCTACACCTTC
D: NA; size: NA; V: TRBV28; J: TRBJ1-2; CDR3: CASTEQGANYGYTF; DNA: TGTGCCAGCACCGAACAGGGAGCTAACTATGGCTACACCTTC
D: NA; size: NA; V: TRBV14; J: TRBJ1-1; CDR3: CASSMTVNTEAFF; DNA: TGTGCCAGCAGCATGACAGTGAACACTGAAGCTTTCTTT
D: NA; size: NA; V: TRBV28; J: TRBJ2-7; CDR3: CASSSNRGWSYEQYF; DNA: TGTGCCAGCAGTTCGAATCGGGGCTGGTCCTACGAGCAGTACTTC
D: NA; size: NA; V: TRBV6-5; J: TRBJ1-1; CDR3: CASSYSIRTVNTEAFF; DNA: TGTGCCAGCAGTTACTCCATAAGGACGGTGAACACTGAAGCTTTCTTT
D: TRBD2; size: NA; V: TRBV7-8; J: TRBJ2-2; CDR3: CASSTGLAGGTGELFF; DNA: TGTGCCAGCAGCACGGGACTAGCGGGGGGGACCGGGGAGCTGTTTTTT
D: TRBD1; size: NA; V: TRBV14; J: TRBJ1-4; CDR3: CASSHFRQGPEKLFF; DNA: TGTGCCAGCAGCCATTTTCGACAGGGTCCCGAAAAACTGTTTTTT
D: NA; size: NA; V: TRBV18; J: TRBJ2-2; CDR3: CASSAGTPNTGELFF; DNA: TGTGCCAGCTCAGCCGGGACACCGAACACCGGGGAGCTGTTTTTT